A selection of T cell receptor beta chains follows, all from one sample in a study of T cell responses to AZD1222 COVID-19 vaccine. The data were produced by immunoSEQ multiplex PCR, yet TCRdb's version contains in-frame clones alone and is incomplete. The sample includes about 86,000 clones, 60% to 80% of them seen just once. This sample comprised peripheral blood, obtained on day 0 of AZD1222 vaccination. The receptors shown here come from an adult in good health. Both conserved end residues are part of each CDR3. The D gene is left open where the match is weak. Clone sizes are given selectively: once, few, many, or a class where the clone is expanded.

D,V,size,J,CDR3,DNA
TRBD1,TRBV7-9,few,TRBJ2-2,CASSAQTGTGELFF,TGTGCCAGCAGCGCACAGACAGGGACCGGGGAGCTGTTTTTT
TRBD1,TRBV30,-,TRBJ1-4,CAWSVGTGDEKLFF,TGTGCCTGGAGTGTAGGTACAGGGGATGAAAAACTGTTTTTT
-,TRBV28,-,TRBJ2-4,CASRTRGKNIQYF,TGTGCCAGCAGGACACGGGGAAAAAACATTCAGTACTTC
-,TRBV29-1,-,TRBJ2-3,CSVGYVRNTDTQYF,TGCAGCGTTGGGTATGTCCGGAACACAGATACGCAGTATTTT
TRBD1,TRBV7-2,-,TRBJ1-2,CASSPQQGSGGYTF,TGTGCCAGCAGCCCACAACAGGGGTCAGGAGGCTACACCTTC
TRBD1,TRBV5-6,-,TRBJ1-5,CASSLGQGPNQPQHF,TGTGCCAGCAGCTTGGGACAGGGTCCGAATCAGCCCCAGCATTTT
TRBD1,TRBV6-5,few,TRBJ1-1,CASSPDRQNTEAFF,TGTGCCAGCAGCCCGGACAGGCAAAACACTGAAGCTTTCTTT
-,TRBV19,once,TRBJ1-1,CASSILGAEEAFF,TGTGCCAGTAGTATTCTTGGGGCTGAGGAGGCTTTCTTT
-,TRBV14,once,TRBJ1-2,CASSLGPNYGYTF,TGTGCCAGCAGCCTCGGGCCTAACTATGGCTACACCTTC
-,TRBV28,-,TRBJ1-1,CASSLFQGQDAFF,TGTGCCAGCAGTTTATTTCAGGGGCAGGACGCTTTCTTT
-,TRBV3-1/TRBV3-2,-,TRBJ1-1,CASSSRTNTEAFF,TGTGCCAGCAGTTCTCGGACGAACACTGAAGCTTTCTTT
-,TRBV19,once,TRBJ1-1,CASSPRRSPRDTEAFF,TGTGCCAGTAGTCCCCGGCGGTCCCCCAGGGACACTGAAGCTTTCTTT
-,TRBV30,-,TRBJ2-7,CAWSVGGASYEQYF,TGTGCCTGGAGTGTAGGAGGGGCCTCCTACGAGCAGTACTTC
-,TRBV28,-,TRBJ2-3,CASSAPEGPDTQYF,TGTGCCAGCAGTGCCCCGGAAGGGCCAGATACGCAGTATTTT
-,TRBV7-2,-,TRBJ2-7,CASSLGSHASYEQYF,TGTGCCAGCAGCTTAGGGAGCCACGCCTCCTACGAGCAGTACTTC
-,TRBV9,few,TRBJ2-2,CASTFDTPGTGELFF,TGTGCCAGCACCTTTGACACTCCCGGTACCGGGGAGCTGTTTTTT
-,TRBV28,-,TRBJ1-1,CASSRTAMNTEAFF,TGTGCCAGCAGTCGGACGGCCATGAACACTGAAGCTTTCTTT
-,TRBV7-9,-,TRBJ1-6,CASSLDGGGSPLHF,TGTGCCAGCAGCTTAGACGGGGGTGGTTCACCCCTCCACTTT
-,TRBV10-2,once,TRBJ2-2,CASTTSGELFF,TGCGCCAGCACGACGTCCGGGGAGCTGTTTTTT
TRBD1,TRBV19,once,TRBJ1-1,CASSDLQGAHTEAFF,TGTGCCAGTAGTGACCTACAGGGGGCACACACTGAAGCTTTCTTT
TRBD1,TRBV29-1,-,TRBJ1-4,CSAAGTGVEKLFF,TGCAGCGCGGCCGGGACAGGGGTCGAAAAACTGTTTTTT
TRBD1,TRBV5-5,-,TRBJ2-7,CASSPTGAVTYEQYF,TGTGCCAGCAGCCCGACAGGGGCCGTTACCTACGAGCAGTACTTC
-,TRBV3-1/TRBV3-2,few,TRBJ2-7,CASSQSHEQYF,TGTGCCAGCAGCCAAAGCCACGAGCAGTACTTC
-,TRBV5-5,-,TRBJ1-2,CASSLAIQRRTQNYGYTF,TGTGCCAGCAGCTTGGCCATTCAACGGAGGACACAGAACTATGGCTACACCTTC
TRBD1,TRBV27,-,TRBJ1-2,CASSDDRGYGYTF,TGTGCCAGCAGTGACGACAGGGGCTATGGCTACACCTTC
TRBD2,TRBV28,once,TRBJ2-5,CASSLSGGQTQYF,TGTGCCAGCAGTTTATCGGGGGGACAGACCCAGTACTTC
-,TRBV6-5,-,TRBJ2-7,CASSRLGSYEQYF,TGTGCCAGTTCCCGACTAGGATCCTACGAGCAGTACTTC
TRBD2,TRBV5-1,once,TRBJ2-5,CASSLGGVAGVQETQYF,TGCGCCAGCAGCTTGGGAGGGGTCGCGGGAGTTCAAGAGACCCAGTACTTC
-,TRBV6-5,-,TRBJ1-1,CASRQGGGTEAFF,TGTGCCAGCAGGCAAGGGGGTGGCACTGAAGCTTTCTTT
-,TRBV2,-,TRBJ1-4,CASSLGGANEKLFF,TGTGCCAGCAGCCTAGGGGGAGCTAATGAAAAACTGTTTTTT
-,TRBV7-9,once,TRBJ2-7,CASSLEEQLEQYF,TGTGCCAGCAGCTTAGAGGAGCAGTTGGAGCAGTACTTC